This TCR beta chain was recovered during a study of neoadjuvant nivolumab and ipilimumab in lung cancer. Sequenced by immunoSEQ multiplex PCR; TCRdb stores in-frame clones only, minus some. The profile shows some 38,000 clones, 89% of them singletons. Notes on this clone: Its antigen is not known.

General study points: Resected tumors had greater TCR richness and clonality than uninvolved lung. Only a single major-pathologic-response sample was available for clonality analysis.

The source of this sequence is an adult with non-small cell lung cancer. The sequenced sample was peripheral blood, obtained before neoadjuvant nivolumab, alone or with ipilimumab.

Written as DNA, the CDR3 is TGTGCCAGCAGCCCCCACGGGCCCCCGGGAGCCGAGCAGTACTTC. Its translation is CASSPHGPPGAEQYF. V gene TRBV7-9 combines with J gene TRBJ2-7, with TRBD2 as a possible D gene (6 bases). This CDR3 comprises 15 residues. The ends were cut back, 5 bases at V and 6 bases at J, with 20 bases in the middle. Germline CDR1 reads SEHNR; CDR2 reads FQNEAQ (reference sequence). The whole variable domain, filled in from reference TRBV7-9 and TRBJ2-7, reads DTGVSQNPRHKITKRGQNVTFRCDPISEHNRLYWYRQTLGQGPEFLTYFQNEAQLEKSRLLSDRFSAERPKGSFSTLEIQRTEQGDSAMYLCASSPHGPPGAEQYFGPGTRLTVT.